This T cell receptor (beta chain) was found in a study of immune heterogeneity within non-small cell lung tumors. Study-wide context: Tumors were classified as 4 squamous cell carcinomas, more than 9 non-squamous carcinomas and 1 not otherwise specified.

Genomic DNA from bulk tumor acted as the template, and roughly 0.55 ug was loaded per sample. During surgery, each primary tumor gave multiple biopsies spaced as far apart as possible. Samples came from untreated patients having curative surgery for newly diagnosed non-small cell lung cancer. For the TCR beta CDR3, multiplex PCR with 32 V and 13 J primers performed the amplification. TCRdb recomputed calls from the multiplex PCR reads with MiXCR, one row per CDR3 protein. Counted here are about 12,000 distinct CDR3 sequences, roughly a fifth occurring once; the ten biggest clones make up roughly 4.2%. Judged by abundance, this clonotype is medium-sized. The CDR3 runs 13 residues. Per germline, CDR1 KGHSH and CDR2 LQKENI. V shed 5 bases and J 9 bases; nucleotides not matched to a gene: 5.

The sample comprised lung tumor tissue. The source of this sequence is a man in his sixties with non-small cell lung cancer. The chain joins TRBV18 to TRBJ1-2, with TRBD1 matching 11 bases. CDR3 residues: CASSLDRGLSYTF. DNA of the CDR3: TGTGCCAGCTCATTGGACAGGGGGCTTAGCTACACCTTC.